The present entry profiles one TCR beta chain with its context. CD25-based Treg depletion was applied to purified naive CD4+ T cells. Full-length variable regions came from constant-region reverse primers plus semi-nested Nested Universal Primer A PCR. Via MiXCR, TCRdb re-called the 5' RACE reads, giving one row per CDR3 protein. The table includes about 40,000 distinct CDR3 sequences, 15% to 20% detected once. This TCR was sampled from a female donor with breast cancer. The sample was naive CD4+ T cells sorted from a lymph node. Subset given: naive CD4+ T cells, CD4+CD45RA+CD25-.

This CDR3 is CASSSPGGSNIQYF. For the CDR3, the DNA is TGTGCCAGCAGCTCCCCAGGTGGGAGCAACATTCAGTACTTC. V and J are TRBV5-4 and TRBJ2-4; possible D gene TRBD2, 5 bases. Trimming took 3 bases from V and 7 from J, leaving 14 bases between them. Germline V CDR1 and CDR2: SGHNT, YYREEE (reference sequence). CDR3 size: 14 residues. The full variable domain, its missing parts supplied by reference TRBV5-4 and TRBJ2-4, is ETGVTQSPTHLIKTRGQQVTLRCSSQSGHNTVSWYQQALGQGPQFIFQYYREEENGRGNFPPRFSGLQFPNYSSELNVNALELDDSALYLCASSSPGGSNIQYFGAGTRLSVL.